Listed here is a single TCR beta chain. Its specificity is unknown. Recent vaccinations or acute infections were absent in the healthy HIV-negative adult donors. This specimen comes from a study of shared clonotypes between healthy human individuals. Study observations and caveats: Represented diversity (both genetic and exposure-history) was limited by the small number of donors.

Sequencing was performed with immunoSEQ multiplex PCR; in TCRdb, only in-frame clones are kept and a portion is missing. This table holds 2 million to 2.5 million clones, just under 95% found once. The CDR3 covers 16 residues. V dropped 1 base and J dropped 2; count of bases not matched to a gene: 9. Germline V gene sequence: CDR1 GTSNPN, CDR2 SVGIG (reference sequence). This receptor was taken from a man aged 18 to 29 in good health. Some clones in this sample may be carry-over from other donors' samples. The chain joins TRBV30 to TRBJ2-7, with 9 bases that match TRBD2. The sample comprised naive CD4+ T cells from PBMCs. As for subset: CD45RA+ positively selected. CDR3 nucleotides: TGTGCCTGGAGTGCACCCCGGCCTAGCGGGACCTACGAGCAGTACTTC. Translation gives CAWSAPRPSGTYEQYF.